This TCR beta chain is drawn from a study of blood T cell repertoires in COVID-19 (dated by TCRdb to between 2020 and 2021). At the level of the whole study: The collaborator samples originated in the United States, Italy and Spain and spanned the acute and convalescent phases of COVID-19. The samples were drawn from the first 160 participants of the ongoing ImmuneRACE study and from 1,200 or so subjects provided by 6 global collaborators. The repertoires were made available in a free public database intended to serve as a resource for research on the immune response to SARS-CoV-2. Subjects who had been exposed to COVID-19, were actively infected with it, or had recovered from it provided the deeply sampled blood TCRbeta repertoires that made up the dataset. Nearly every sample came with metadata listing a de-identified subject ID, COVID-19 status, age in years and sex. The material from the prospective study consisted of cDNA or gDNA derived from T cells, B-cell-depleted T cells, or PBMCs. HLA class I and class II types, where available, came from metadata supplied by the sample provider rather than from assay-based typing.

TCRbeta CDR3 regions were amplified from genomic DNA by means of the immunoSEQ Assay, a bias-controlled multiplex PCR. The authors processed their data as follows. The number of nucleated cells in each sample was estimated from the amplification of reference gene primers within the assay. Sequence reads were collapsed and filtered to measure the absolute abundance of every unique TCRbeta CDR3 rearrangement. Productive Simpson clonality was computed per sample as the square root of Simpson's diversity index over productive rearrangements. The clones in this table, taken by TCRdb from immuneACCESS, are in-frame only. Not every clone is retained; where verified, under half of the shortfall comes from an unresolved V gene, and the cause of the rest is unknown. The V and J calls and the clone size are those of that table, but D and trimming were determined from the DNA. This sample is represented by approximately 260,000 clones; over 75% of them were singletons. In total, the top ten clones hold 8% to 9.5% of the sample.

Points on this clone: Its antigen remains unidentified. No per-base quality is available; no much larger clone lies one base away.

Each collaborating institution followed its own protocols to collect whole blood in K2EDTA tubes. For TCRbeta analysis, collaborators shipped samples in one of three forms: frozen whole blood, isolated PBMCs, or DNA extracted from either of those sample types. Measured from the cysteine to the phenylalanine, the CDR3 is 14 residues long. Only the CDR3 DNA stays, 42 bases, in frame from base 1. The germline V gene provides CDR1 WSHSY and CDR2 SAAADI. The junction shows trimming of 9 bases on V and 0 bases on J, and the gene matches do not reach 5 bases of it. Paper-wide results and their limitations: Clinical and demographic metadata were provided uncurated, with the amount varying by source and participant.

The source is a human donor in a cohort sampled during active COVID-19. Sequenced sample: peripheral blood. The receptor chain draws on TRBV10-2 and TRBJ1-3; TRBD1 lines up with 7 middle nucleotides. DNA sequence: TGCGCCAGTCGGGACAGTGGCTCTGGAAACACCATATATTTT. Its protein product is CASRDSGSGNTIYF.